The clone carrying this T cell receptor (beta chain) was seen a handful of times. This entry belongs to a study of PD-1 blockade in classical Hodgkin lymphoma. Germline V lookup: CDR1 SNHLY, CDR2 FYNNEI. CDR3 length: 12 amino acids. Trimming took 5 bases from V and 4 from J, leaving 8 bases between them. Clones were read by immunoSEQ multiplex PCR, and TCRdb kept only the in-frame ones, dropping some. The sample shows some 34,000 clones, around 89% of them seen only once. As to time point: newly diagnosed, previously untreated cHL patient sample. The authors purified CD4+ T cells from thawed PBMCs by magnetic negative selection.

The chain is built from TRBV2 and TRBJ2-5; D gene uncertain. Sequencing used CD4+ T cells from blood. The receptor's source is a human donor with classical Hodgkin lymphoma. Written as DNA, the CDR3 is TGTGCCAGCAGTCGTACGGGAGAGACCCAGTACTTC. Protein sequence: CASSRTGETQYF.